The source of this TCR beta chain is a study of PD-1 blockade in mismatch repair-deficient tumors. Across the whole study: All were previously treated, progressing patients with 12 mismatch repair-deficient cancer types. The study's findings and limits: Tumor-resident clones, often absent from pretreatment blood, expanded after pembrolizumab and then contracted.

CDR1 is MNHNY and CDR2 is SVGAGI in the germline V gene (reference sequence). V was shortened by 2 bases and J by 4 bases, with 2 bases between the two germline ends. The CDR3 length is 11 residues. Libraries were prepared by immunoSEQ multiplex PCR; TCRdb keeps only in-frame clonotypes and omits some of them. The sample has around 100,000 clones, 82% seen once. This clone appeared once. What it recognizes is unknown. All patients were mismatch repair deficient, assessed by either PCR or immunohistochemistry. A few pembrolizumab responders had their TCRs sequenced. Material: peripheral blood, obtained roughly 35 weeks after starting pembrolizumab. The source of this sequence is an adult with mismatch repair-deficient cancer. This sequence joins TRBV6-6 and TRBJ2-5; D is unclear. The CDR3 DNA reads TGTGCCAGCAGTTACGTAGAGACCCAGTACTTC. Translation gives CASSYVETQYF.